This T cell receptor beta chain was recorded in a study of blood T cell repertoires in COVID-19. Turning to the study itself: The origin of the acute and convalescent COVID-19 samples was the United States, Italy and Spain. Sources were T cells, B-cell-depleted T cells, or PBMCs; the material itself was cDNA or gDNA.

Original processing methods: Reference gene primer amplification in the assay estimated nucleated cell counts. TCRdb keeps only in-frame clones here, not all; method: immunoSEQ multiplex PCR. The D gene and trimming were derived from the DNA, and the V and J assignments and clone size from that table. The sample has 200,000 to 250,000 clones; around 83% are singletons. On this clone itself: The same CDR3 can be traced to other DNA sequences in this sample.

There are 15 residues in the CDR3. CDR1 MNHEY and CDR2 SMNVEV come from the germline V gene (reference sequence). The V and J ends lost 5 bases and 5 bases respectively, with 18 bases between them. The V and J genes are TRBV27 and TRBJ1-2, with TRBD1 as a possible D gene (5 bases). The sample consisted of peripheral blood. The sequence came from a man aged 50-59 years with active or convalescent COVID-19. The CDR3 region has the DNA TGTGCCAGCAGTCCGTGGGGGGACGTTGGGTATGGCTACACCTTC. Residues: CASSPWGDVGYGYTF.